This TCR beta chain was found in a study of vaccination and CD4 T cells after COVID-19. Each CDR3 protein is one row after TCRdb ran MiXCR on the PCR reads. The sample carries about 20,000 distinct CDR3 sequences, just over 60% recorded once. With 4 bases removed from V and 5 bases from J, the gap between germline ends came to 16 bases. The germline V gene encodes CDR1 KGHDR and CDR2 SFDVKD. The CDR3 has 16 amino acids. With respect to this clonotype: Its target is unknown.

Whole-study results and caveats: Spike mono-reactivity was shown by 304 of 307 vaccine-specific clones in convalescent patients.

This clonotype was sampled from a human donor who had recovered from COVID-19. This sequence joins TRBV24-1 and TRBJ2-2, with D perhaps TRBD1 or TRBD2 (7 bases each). This specimen was CD4+ T cells from blood, taken after SARS-CoV-2 vaccination. Written as DNA, the CDR3 is TGTGCCACCAGTGAGGGGGGGACAGTCAAAACCGGGGAGCTGTTTTTT. As protein: CATSEGGTVKTGELFF.